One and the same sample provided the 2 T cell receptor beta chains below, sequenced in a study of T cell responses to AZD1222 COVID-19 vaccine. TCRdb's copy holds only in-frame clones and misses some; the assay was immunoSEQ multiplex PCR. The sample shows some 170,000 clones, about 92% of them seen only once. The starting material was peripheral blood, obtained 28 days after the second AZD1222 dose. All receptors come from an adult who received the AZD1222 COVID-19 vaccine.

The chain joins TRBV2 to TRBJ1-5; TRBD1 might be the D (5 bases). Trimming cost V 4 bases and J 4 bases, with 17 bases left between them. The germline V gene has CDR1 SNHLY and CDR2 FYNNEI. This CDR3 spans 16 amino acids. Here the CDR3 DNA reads TGTGCCAGCAGTGTTTCGGCGGGACGCCGTAATCAGCCCCAGCATTTT. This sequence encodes CASSVSAGRRNQPQHF.

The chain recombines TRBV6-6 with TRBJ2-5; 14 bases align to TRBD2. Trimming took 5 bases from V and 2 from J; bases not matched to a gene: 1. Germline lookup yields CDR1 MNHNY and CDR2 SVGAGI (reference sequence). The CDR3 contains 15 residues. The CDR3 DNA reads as TGTGCCAGCAGTCGGACTAGCGGGGGGCAAGAGACCCAGTACTTC. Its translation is CASSRTSGGQETQYF.